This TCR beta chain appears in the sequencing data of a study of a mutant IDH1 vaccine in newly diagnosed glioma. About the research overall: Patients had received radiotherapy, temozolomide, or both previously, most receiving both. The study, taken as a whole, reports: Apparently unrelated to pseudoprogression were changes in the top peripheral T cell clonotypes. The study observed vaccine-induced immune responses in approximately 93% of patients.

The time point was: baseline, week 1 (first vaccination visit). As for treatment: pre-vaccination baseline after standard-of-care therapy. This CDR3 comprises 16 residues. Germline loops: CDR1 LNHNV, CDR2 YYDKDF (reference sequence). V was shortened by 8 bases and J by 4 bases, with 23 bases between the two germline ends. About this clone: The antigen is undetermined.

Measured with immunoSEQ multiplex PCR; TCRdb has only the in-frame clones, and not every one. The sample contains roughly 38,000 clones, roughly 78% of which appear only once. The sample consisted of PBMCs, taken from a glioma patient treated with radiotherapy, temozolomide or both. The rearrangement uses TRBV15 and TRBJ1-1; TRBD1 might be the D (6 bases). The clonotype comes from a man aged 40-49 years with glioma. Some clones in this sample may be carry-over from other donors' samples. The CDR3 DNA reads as TGTGCCACCGCGGAGGACGATGACAGGCCCAGCACTGAAGCTTTCTTT. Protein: CATAEDDDRPSTEAFF.